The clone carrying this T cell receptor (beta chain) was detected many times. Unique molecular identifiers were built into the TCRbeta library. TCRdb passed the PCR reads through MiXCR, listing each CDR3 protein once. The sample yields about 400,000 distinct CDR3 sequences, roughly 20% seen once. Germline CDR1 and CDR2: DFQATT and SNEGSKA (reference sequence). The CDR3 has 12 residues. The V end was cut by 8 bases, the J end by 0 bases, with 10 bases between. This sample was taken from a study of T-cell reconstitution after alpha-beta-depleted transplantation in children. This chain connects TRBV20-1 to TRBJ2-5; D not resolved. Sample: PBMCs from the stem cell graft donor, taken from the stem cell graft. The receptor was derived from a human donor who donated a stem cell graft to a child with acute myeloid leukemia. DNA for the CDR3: TGCAGTATACTGGGGAACCAAGAGACCCAGTACTTC. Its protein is CSILGNQETQYF.